The sequence of this TCR beta chain was determined in a study of CXCR3-negative and CXCR3-positive naive CD8 T cells. Concerning this clonotype itself: Its antigen is not known.

The TRB cDNA libraries were prepared by 5' RACE with UMI labels. TCRdb reprocessed the 5' RACE reads and keeps a single row for each CDR3 protein, giving no DNA. This sample's table reports roughly 130,000 distinct CDR3 sequences. Germline lookup yields CDR1 LGHNA and CDR2 YSLEER. CDR3 length equals 14 residues. Study-wide results and limits: In both naive subsets diversity was comparably high, whereas memory CD8+ cells showed much lower diversity. Hydrophobicity was higher for TRB CDR3s found in CXCR3-positive naive cells than in CXCR3-negative naive cells.

Naive cells were sorted as CD45RO-, CCR7+, CD27+ and CD95-. The TCR comes from a human donor in good health. Some clones in this sample may be carry-over from other donors' samples. This chain links TRBV4-3 with TRBJ2-1; TCRdb calls TRBD1, which cannot be checked without DNA. Sequencing was carried out using naive CXCR3+ CD8+ T cells from blood. Subset: CD45RO-CCR7+CD27+CD95- naive CD8+ T cells expressing CXCR3 (TNR3+). This chain's CDR3 is CASSQGTGFDEQFF.